This T cell receptor beta chain comes out of a study of OX40 agonist ivuxolimab in advanced cancers. The CDR3 runs to 15 residues. V was trimmed by 5 bases and J by 0 bases, leaving 13 bases between them. The V gene's germline CDR1 is SGHAT and CDR2 FQDESV (reference sequence). The table lists this clone with a count of one. The target antigen is unknown. Findings of the study overall: Clonal expansion was seen in CD4+ and CD8+ blood T cells by week 6 at 0.1 to 3.0 mg/kg. Undetermined was the antigen specificity of the expanded peripheral T cells.

Patients had blood sampled at baseline and again on cycle 4 day 1 and cycle 7 day 1. Method: immunoSEQ multiplex PCR; TCRdb's copy keeps in-frame clones and lacks some. The sample carries roughly 100,000 clones, 85% to 90% recorded once. Material: CD4+ or CD8+ T cells sorted from blood, obtained in a trial of the OX40 agonist ivuxolimab. This chain links TRBV11-1 with TRBJ1-1; possible D gene TRBD1, 5 bases. This sequence was found in an adult with an advanced solid tumor such as melanoma, head and neck, liver or kidney cancer. CDR3 sequence: CASSQPGIMNTEAFF. CDR3 bases: TGTGCCAGCAGCCAACCAGGGATAATGAACACTGAAGCTTTCTTT. Full variable domain (outside the CDR3, taken from reference TRBV11-1 and TRBJ1-1): EAEVAQSPRYKITEKSQAVAFWCDPISGHATLYWYRQILGQGPELLVQFQDESVVDDSQLPKDRFSAERLKGVDSTLKIQPAELGDSAMYLCASSQPGIMNTEAFFGQGTRLTVV.